These 13 T cell receptor beta chains share one sample of origin, sequenced in a study of OX40 agonist ivuxolimab in advanced cancers. Sequenced by immunoSEQ multiplex PCR; TCRdb stores in-frame clones only, minus some. The sample records 75,000 to 90,000 clones, roughly 83% being singletons. The material was CD4+ or CD8+ T cells sorted from blood, obtained in a trial of the OX40 agonist ivuxolimab. The receptors derive from an adult with an advanced solid tumor such as melanoma, head and neck, liver or kidney cancer.

The chain employs TRBV7-9 and TRBJ2-1; 9 bases align to TRBD2. J gave up 5 bases and V 2 bases, and 4 bases lay outside the gene matches. The CDR3 length is 15 residues. The germline gives CDR1 SEHNR, CDR2 FQNEAQ (reference sequence). The CDR3, as DNA: TGTGCCAGCAGCTTAAGTCTAGCGGGGAACAATGAGCAGTTCTTC. Its protein is CASSLSLAGNNEQFF.

The chain carries TRBV5-1 and TRBJ1-2; D is unresolved. The V gene's germline CDR1 is SGHRS and CDR2 YFSETQ. This CDR3 has 14 residues. Trimming shortened V by 0 bases and J by 6 bases, and 12 bases separated the two germline ends. CDR3 in DNA: TGCGCCAGCAGCTTGGGGCGTTCGGGGAATGGCTACACCTTC. Amino acids: CASSLGRSGNGYTF.

The chain links TRBV2 to TRBJ2-1; TRBD2 matches 12 bases. With V trimmed by 8 bases and J by 0 bases, 5 bases remained unmatched. Looked up from germline, CDR1 is SNHLY and CDR2 is FYNNEI. The CDR3 extends over 16 amino acids. The CDR3 coding sequence is TGTGCCAGCGGGGGACTAGCGGGCCCCTCCTACAATGAGCAGTTCTTC. Its translation is CASGGLAGPSYNEQFF.

The rearrangement links TRBV7-3 to TRBJ2-1; the D call may be TRBD1 or TRBD2 (5 bases each). CDR3 length: 14 residues. Germline V lookup: CDR1 SGHTA, CDR2 FQGTGA. The V end was cut by 4 bases, the J end by 6 bases, with 13 bases between. The CDR3 loop is CASSSGTKVNEQFF. In DNA, the CDR3 is TGTGCCAGCAGCTCCGGGACCAAGGTCAATGAGCAGTTCTTC.

The chain recombines TRBV9 with TRBJ2-3; TRBD2 aligns across 7 bases. The V segment lost 3 bases and the J segment 3 bases; nucleotides outside the gene matches: 16. This CDR3 is 18 amino acids long. The V gene's germline CDR1 is SGDLS and CDR2 YYNGEE. CDR3 sequence: CASSAKLAPGHRTDTQYF. CDR3 coding DNA: TGTGCCAGCAGCGCGAAACTAGCGCCGGGGCACAGGACAGATACGCAGTATTTT. Full variable domain (remainder filled in from reference TRBV9 and TRBJ2-3): DSGVTQTPKHLITATGQRVTLRCSPRSGDLSVYWYQQSLDQGLQFLIQYYNGEERAKGNILERFSAQQFPDLHSELNLSSLELGDSALYFCASSAKLAPGHRTDTQYFGPGTRLTVL.

The rearrangement joins TRBV2 to TRBJ2-1, with 16 bases fitting TRBD2. From germline, CDR1 is SNHLY and CDR2 FYNNEI. J gave up 9 bases and V 6 bases, and 5 bases lay outside the gene matches. The CDR3 totals 15 residues. CDR3 protein: CASSQGLAGGSEQFF. CDR3 nucleotide sequence: TGTGCCAGCAGCCAGGGACTAGCGGGAGGGAGTGAGCAGTTCTTC.

This chain links TRBV2 with TRBJ1-1; D is uncertain. Trimming stripped 8 bases from V and 9 bases from J, with 13 bases between. The germline V gene has CDR1 SNHLY and CDR2 FYNNEI. CDR3 length: 11 amino acids. The CDR3 here is CASFQVGQAFF. In nucleotides, the CDR3 is TGTGCCAGCTTCCAAGTCGGGCAAGCTTTCTTT.

The rearrangement links TRBV30 to TRBJ1-1; D gene ambiguous. The germline V and J ends were trimmed by 1 base and 4 bases, with 16 bases remaining between them. The CDR3 is made up of 15 amino acids. Germline V gene lookup returns CDR1 GTSNPN and CDR2 SVGIG (reference sequence). CDR3 nucleotide sequence: TGTGCCTGGAGTGCGGGTGAAACTGTGGGCACTGAAGCTTTCTTT. Translation: CAWSAGETVGTEAFF. Complete variable domain (other parts from reference TRBV30 and TRBJ1-1): SQTIHQWPATLVQPVGSPLSLECTVEGTSNPNLYWYRQAAGRGLQLLFYSVGIGQISSEVPQNLSASRPQDRQFILSSKKLLLSDSGFYLCAWSAGETVGTEAFFGQGTRLTVV.

This chain links TRBV10-3 with TRBJ2-7; 14 bases agree with TRBD2. V trimming: 4 bases; J trimming: 1 base; junction bases outside the gene matches: 6. The V gene's germline CDR1 is ENHRY and CDR2 SYGVKD. The CDR3 extends over 17 amino acids. This CDR3 reads CAISGTTSGGVSYEQYF. As DNA, the CDR3 is TGTGCCATCAGTGGAACGACTAGCGGGGGGGTGTCCTACGAGCAGTACTTC.

The gene calls are TRBV7-6 and TRBJ1-5; D not resolved. Trimming stripped 2 bases from V and 3 bases from J, with 11 bases between. Germline V gene lookup returns CDR1 SGHVS and CDR2 FNYEAQ. The CDR3 totals 15 residues. Written as DNA, the CDR3 is TGTGCCAGCAGCTTACAGTCAGGTTTCAATCAGCCCCAGCATTTT. Amino acids: CASSLQSGFNQPQHF.

The rearrangement joins TRBV5-1 to TRBJ2-2, with 8 bases that match TRBD2. The CDR3 has 17 amino acids. Germline V gives CDR1 SGHRS, CDR2 YFSETQ. The J segment lost 5 bases and the V segment lost 6 bases, leaving 15 bases of the junction unmatched. The CDR3 protein is CASTFGSGLVWTGELFF. The CDR3 coding sequence is TGCGCCAGCACCTTCGGGTCGGGACTAGTGTGGACCGGGGAGCTGTTTTTT.

The rearrangement joins TRBV30 to TRBJ2-4; D assignment may be TRBD1 or TRBD2 (5 bases each). Germline V CDR1 and CDR2: GTSNPN, SVGIG (reference sequence). The CDR3 sequence is 14 residues long. Trimming removed 1 base from V and 2 bases from J, with 9 bases in between. The CDR3 nucleotides are TGTGCCTGGAGTGCCGGGGCATCCAAAAACATTCAGTACTTC. Translating it yields CAWSAGASKNIQYF.

The table lists this clone with a few counts. The chain has TRBV6-5 and TRBJ2-7; 9 positions agree with TRBD1. V trimming: 6 bases; J trimming: 3 bases; junction bases outside the gene matches: 3. The CDR3 runs 13 residues. CDR1 MNHEY and CDR2 SVGAGI come from the germline V gene. In DNA, the CDR3 is TGTGCCAGCAGGCCGGGACAGGGCTACGAGCAGTACTTC. It codes for CASRPGQGYEQYF.